The clone carrying this TCR beta chain was recorded a few times. Antigen: not known. PCR was performed a second time for roughly 7 to 11 cycles using a sample-barcoded 5' primer and a J-beta primer mix. TCRdb called the 5' RACE reads again in MiXCR, with one record for every CDR3 protein. The table includes over 1,500,000 distinct CDR3 sequences, about 39% detected once. The data belong to a study of blood T cells in healthy people across ages. General study points: Long-lived donors carried more naive CD4+ cells and greater diversity than aged donors.

CDR3 size: 10 residues. CDR1 is SQVTM and CDR2 is ANQGSEA in the germline V gene. V was pared by 5 bases and J by 9 bases, with 8 bases between. This rearrangement joins TRBV29-1 to TRBJ2-1, with D tentatively TRBD1 (5 bases). This receptor was identified in a human donor in good health. Sequencing was done on a sample of blood. This CDR3 is CSVSGFEQFF. CDR3 nucleotide sequence: TGCAGCGTTTCAGGGTTTGAGCAGTTCTTC.